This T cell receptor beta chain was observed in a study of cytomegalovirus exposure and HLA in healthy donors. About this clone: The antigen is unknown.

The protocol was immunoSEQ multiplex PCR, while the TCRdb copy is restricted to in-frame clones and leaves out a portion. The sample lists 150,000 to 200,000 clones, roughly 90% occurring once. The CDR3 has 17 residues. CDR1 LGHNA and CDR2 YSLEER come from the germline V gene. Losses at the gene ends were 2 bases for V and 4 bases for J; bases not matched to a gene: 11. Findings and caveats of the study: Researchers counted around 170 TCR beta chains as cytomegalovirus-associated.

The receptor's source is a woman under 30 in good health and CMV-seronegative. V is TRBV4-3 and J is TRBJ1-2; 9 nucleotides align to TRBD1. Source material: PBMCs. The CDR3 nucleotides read TGCGCCAGCAGCCAATCACTCACAGGGACAGGGTCCTATGGCTACACCTTC. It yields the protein CASSQSLTGTGSYGYTF.